These 27 T cell receptor beta chains came from one sample sequenced in a study of technical replicates of blood from a handful of donors. Assay used: immunoSEQ multiplex PCR; TCRdb lists only in-frame clones, some missing. This table has 50,000 to 70,000 clones, approximately 88% appearing once. The sequenced sample consisted of PBMCs. Receptor source: a human donor in good health. Some clones in this sample may be carry-over from other donors' samples.

V and J are TRBV9 and TRBJ2-1; 8 bases align to TRBD2. The CDR3 is made up of 17 amino acids. Looked up from germline, CDR1 is SGDLS and CDR2 is YYNGEE. J gave up 6 bases and V 0 bases, and 11 bases lay outside the gene matches. CDR3 region: CASSVEYRTSSGNEQFF. The CDR3 bases are TGTGCCAGCAGCGTAGAGTATAGGACTAGCTCTGGCAATGAGCAGTTCTTC.

The chain couples TRBV7-2 to TRBJ2-1, with TRBD1 identical over 10 bases. The germline V gene encodes CDR1 SGHTA and CDR2 FQGNSA. The CDR3 has 15 amino acids. The junction had 5 bases not matched to a gene; V was cut back by 4 bases and J by 5 bases. CDR3 DNA sequence: TGTGCCAGCAGCTGGGACAGGGGTTGGAACAATGAGCAGTTCTTC. It specifies CASSWDRGWNNEQFF.

This rearrangement joins TRBV27 to TRBJ2-5; 9 bases are shared with TRBD1. V shed 6 bases and J 7 bases; nucleotides not matched to a gene: 6. Germline values: CDR1 MNHEY, CDR2 SMNVEV (reference sequence). This CDR3 contains 13 residues. The CDR3 loop is CASSTGQGGTQYF. The CDR3 nucleotides read TGTGCCAGCAGCACGGGACAGGGAGGGACCCAGTACTTC.

Here the CDR3 DNA reads TGTGCCAGCAGACAGGGCCACACCGGGGAGCTGTTTTTT. Its protein is CASRQGHTGELFF. The J gene is TRBJ2-2, the V gene TRBV2; D is possibly TRBD1 (6 bases). Germline CDR1 SNHLY, CDR2 FYNNEI. The V end lost 6 bases, the J end lost 3 bases, and 8 bases lay between the germline ends. The CDR3 length is 13 residues.

The chain links TRBV7-9 to TRBJ1-3; the D is unclear. Germline lookup yields CDR1 SEHNR and CDR2 FQNEAQ (reference sequence). V gave up 4 bases and J gave up 8 bases, with 9 bases separating them. There are 12 residues in the CDR3. The DNA for the CDR3 is TGTGCCAGCAGCTCTAACCGGGACACCATATATTTT. This translates into CASSSNRDTIYF.

V is TRBV19 and J is TRBJ2-1; D may be TRBD2 (6 bases). Germline values: CDR1 LNHDA, CDR2 SQIVND (reference sequence). CDR3 size: 13 residues. V was clipped by 0 bases and J by 11 bases, with 11 bases between them. The CDR3 protein is CASSIDRGKKQFF. CDR3 sequence (DNA): TGTGCCAGTAGTATAGATCGGGGGAAGAAGCAGTTCTTC.

V is TRBV5-1 and J is TRBJ2-7; D is uncertain. The CDR3 loop spans 14 amino acids. Germline assignment: CDR1 SGHRS and CDR2 YFSETQ. Trimming took off 1 base at V and 2 bases at J, with 10 bases between the two ends. CDR3 region: CASSLRGRAYEQYF. The CDR3 bases are TGCGCCAGCAGCTTGCGAGGCCGGGCCTACGAGCAGTACTTC.

This rearrangement joins TRBV28 to TRBJ1-2, with 9 bases lining up with TRBD1. The CDR3 runs 14 residues. Germline assignment: CDR1 MDHEN and CDR2 SYDVKM. The V segment lost 6 bases and the J segment 5 bases; nucleotides outside the gene matches: 7. CDR3 sequence: CASRLGQGLYGYTF. The CDR3 nucleotides are TGTGCCAGCAGACTAGGACAGGGGTTATATGGCTACACCTTC.

The rearrangement links TRBV7-6 to TRBJ2-3, with D perhaps TRBD2 (6 bases). The CDR3 runs 13 residues. The germline gives CDR1 SGHVS, CDR2 FNYEAQ. Trimming pared 2 bases from V and 4 bases from J, leaving 7 bases between. CDR3 nucleotides: TGTGCCAGCAGCTTATGGGGGGCAGATACGCAGTATTTT. This sequence encodes CASSLWGADTQYF.

V gene TRBV30 combines with J gene TRBJ2-7; TRBD2 agrees at 7 bases. J was trimmed by 7 bases and V by 1 base; bases with no gene match: 7. The CDR3 has 13 residues. The germline CDR1 and CDR2 sequences are GTSNPN and SVGIG (reference sequence). The CDR3 DNA reads as TGTGCCTGGAGTGAAATGGGGGGGTTTGAGCAGTACTTC. Encoded protein: CAWSEMGGFEQYF.

V and J are TRBV16 and TRBJ2-1, with 9 nucleotides matching TRBD1. The CDR3 totals 15 residues. V dropped 3 bases and J dropped 6; count of bases not matched to a gene: 6. Germline V gene lookup returns CDR1 KGHSY and CDR2 FQNENV. CDR3 in DNA: TGTGCCAGCAGCCACCGGGACAGGGTTAGCAATGAGCAGTTCTTC. Translation: CASSHRDRVSNEQFF.

V is TRBV4-2 and J is TRBJ2-5, with 9 nucleotides matching TRBD2. The CDR3 runs to 15 residues. Germline-derived CDR1 and CDR2 are LGHNA and YNFKEQ. V shed 0 bases, J shed 1 base, and the junction held 0 bases outside the gene matches. CDR3: CASSQERGGQETQYF. The CDR3 nucleotides read TGTGCCAGCAGCCAAGAGCGGGGGGGCCAAGAGACCCAGTACTTC.

The chain combines TRBV7-9 with TRBJ1-2; 7 positions match TRBD1. J was trimmed by 5 bases and V by 0 bases; bases with no gene match: 6. Germline V gene data show CDR1 as SEHNR and CDR2 as FQNEAQ (reference sequence). This CDR3 contains 15 residues. Here the CDR3 reads CASSLAYQGEYGYTF. In DNA form, the CDR3 reads TGTGCCAGCAGCTTAGCGTATCAGGGGGAATATGGCTACACCTTC.

This chain uses TRBV25-1 with TRBJ1-2; D is undetermined. V dropped 3 bases and J dropped 0 bases, with 5 bases sitting between them. Germline V gives CDR1 MGHDK, CDR2 SYGVNS. The CDR3 contains 13 residues. This CDR3 is CASSDTANYGYTF. DNA of the CDR3: TGTGCCAGCAGTGATACGGCTAACTATGGCTACACCTTC.

The rearrangement joins TRBV5-6 to TRBJ1-4; no clear D gene. The CDR3 is 15 residues long. Germline lookup yields CDR1 SGHDT and CDR2 YYEEEE. Trimming left V 0 bases short and J 0 bases short, with 6 bases between. The CDR3 nucleotides are TGTGCCAGCAGCTTGGCTGTAGCAACTAATGAAAAACTGTTTTTT. It yields the protein CASSLAVATNEKLFF.

The chain's CDR3 is CSAADRGNTIYF. CDR3 DNA sequence: TGCAGCGCCGCTGACAGGGGAAACACCATATATTTT. The V and J genes are TRBV29-1 and TRBJ1-3; TRBD1 is a possible D gene (6 bases). Trimming pared 7 bases from V and 4 bases from J, leaving 11 bases between. There are 12 residues in the CDR3. CDR1 is SQVTM, CDR2 ANQGSEA, per germline.

This clone was detected only a few times. The V and J genes are TRBV30 and TRBJ1-6; 10 nucleotides agree with TRBD1. From germline, CDR1 is GTSNPN and CDR2 SVGIG (reference sequence). The CDR3 runs 16 residues. With 4 bases clipped from V and 10 bases from J, the junction kept 13 bases outside the gene matches. The CDR3 nucleotides read TGTGCCTGGACAAAAGGAAGAGGACAGGGGGACTCACCCCTCCACTTT. Protein product: CAWTKGRGQGDSPLHF.

This chain connects TRBV27 to TRBJ2-7; TRBD1 matches 7 bases. The CDR3 consists of 14 residues. The germline V gene encodes CDR1 MNHEY and CDR2 SMNVEV (reference sequence). Trimming cost V 8 bases and J 3 bases; bases outside gene matches: 10. The CDR3, as DNA: TGTGCCAGCCGACGGACAGGAGTCTTCTACGAGCAGTACTTC. As protein: CASRRTGVFYEQYF.

The chain joins TRBV4-3 to TRBJ2-1; TRBD2 agrees at 10 bases. The CDR3 is made up of 17 amino acids. Germline lookup yields CDR1 LGHNA and CDR2 YSLEER. V dropped 0 bases and J dropped 7; count of bases not matched to a gene: 9. The CDR3 spells CASSQDDWLAGVNEQFF. The CDR3 nucleotides are TGCGCCAGCAGCCAAGATGATTGGCTAGCGGGGGTAAATGAGCAGTTCTTC.

The rearrangement uses TRBV5-8 and TRBJ1-6; D perhaps matches TRBD1 (6 bases). Per germline, CDR1 SGHTS and CDR2 YDEGEE. Trimming took off 1 base at V and 11 bases at J, with 13 bases between the two ends. CDR3 length: 14 residues. The CDR3 protein is CASSLLQGQTPLHF. DNA of the CDR3: TGTGCCAGCAGCTTGTTACAGGGACAAACACCCCTCCACTTT. Variable domain in full (rest from reference TRBV5-8 and TRBJ1-6): EAGVTQSPTHLIKTRGQQATLRCSPISGHTSVYWYQQALGLGLQFLLWYDEGEERNRGNFPPRFSGRQFPNYSSELNVNALELEDSALYLCASSLLQGQTPLHFGNGTRLTVT.

V gene TRBV6-4 combines with J gene TRBJ2-1; 8 bases line up with TRBD2. Germline V gene lookup returns CDR1 MRHNA and CDR2 SNTAGT. The ends lost 3 bases at V and 0 bases at J; junction bases unmatched: 7. CDR3 size: 17 residues. CDR3 nucleotide sequence: TGTGCCAGCAGTGATACCGGGGGGGCGAGCTCCTACAATGAGCAGTTCTTC. As protein: CASSDTGGASSYNEQFF.

The chain is built from TRBV7-9 and TRBJ2-1; 9 bases are a match to TRBD2. This CDR3 region has 15 residues. Germline loops: CDR1 SEHNR, CDR2 FQNEAQ (reference sequence). Trimming removed 0 bases from V and 7 bases from J; junction bases left unmatched: 4. CDR3 region: CASSLAAGGPNEQFF. CDR3 nucleotide sequence: TGTGCCAGCAGCTTAGCGGCGGGGGGGCCGAATGAGCAGTTCTTC.

V usage is TRBV2 and J usage is TRBJ2-1, with TRBD1 identical over 7 bases. The CDR3 loop spans 15 amino acids. In germline, CDR1 is SNHLY, CDR2 FYNNEI. J gave up 0 bases and V 6 bases, and 5 bases lay outside the gene matches. DNA of the CDR3: TGTGCCAGCAGCGTGGGACAGAGCTCCTACAATGAGCAGTTCTTC. Translating it yields CASSVGQSSYNEQFF.

The chain carries TRBV25-1 and TRBJ1-1; D may be TRBD1 (5 bases). CDR1 and CDR2 from the germline V gene are MGHDK and SYGVNS. The CDR3 spans 15 residues. V lost 1 base and J lost 4, with 13 bases in between. The CDR3 DNA reads as TGTGCCAGCAGTGAATCGGCTCAGGGAGGCACTGAAGCTTTCTTT. It yields the protein CASSESAQGGTEAFF.

This chain connects TRBV5-1 to TRBJ1-6; 7 nucleotides match TRBD1. CDR3 length: 14 amino acids. Germline CDR1 and CDR2: SGHRS and YFSETQ. Trimming cost V 5 bases and J 7 bases; bases outside gene matches: 6. For the CDR3, the DNA is TGCGCCAGCAGGGAGGGACAGCCCAATTCACCCCTCCACTTT. Its translation is CASREGQPNSPLHF.

DNA for the CDR3: TGTGCCAGCAGCTCGGCGTTGGGGCCTAGCACAGATACGCAGTATTTT. Its translation: CASSSALGPSTDTQYF. The V call is TRBV13, the J call TRBJ2-3, with TRBD1 as a possible D gene (5 bases). Germline CDR1 is PRHDT and CDR2 is FYEKMQ (reference sequence). The CDR3 spans 16 residues. Trimming shortened V by 4 bases and J by 0 bases, and 14 bases separated the two germline ends.

V gene TRBV10-3 combines with J gene TRBJ2-7; 8 bases match TRBD2. Germline CDR1 ENHRY, CDR2 SYGVKD. CDR3 size: 15 residues. V shed 2 bases, J shed 2 bases, and the junction held 5 bases outside the gene matches. The CDR3 DNA follows: TGTGCCATCAGTGAGGGTCTAGCGGGTACCTACGAGCAGTACTTC. Translated, it gives CAISEGLAGTYEQYF.